These T cell receptor beta chains were read from a single sample in a study of metastatic and nonmetastatic thyroid tumors. With MiXCR, TCRdb reprocessed the PCR reads. The sample has about 49,000 clones; more than 20% are singletons. The source material was blood. All receptors derive from a female donor with papillary thyroid cancer or a benign thyroid nodule (not recorded which). Some clones in this sample may be carry-over from other donors' samples. Each CDR3 is given with its conserved first and last residue. Each record gives: CDR3 protein, CDR3 DNA, D gene, CDR3 length, clone size, V gene, J gene. The D gene is left open where the match is weak. Clone size is not always given. Where it is, it says once, few, many or a class for expanded clones.

CASRLGQGHDTQSF	TGTGCCAGCAGGCTGGGACAGGGACACGATACGCAGTCTTTT	TRBD1	14	.	TRBV6-1	TRBJ2-3
CASSVVGGGNTEAFF	TGTGCCAGCAGCGTAGTTGGGGGCGGGAACACTGAAGCTTTCTTT	.	15	many	TRBV9	TRBJ1-1
CASSRGSLDGYTF	TGTGCCAGCAGCCGGGGGTCTCTGGATGGCTACACCTTC	.	13	many	TRBV7-3	TRBJ1-2
CASSRLAGVYEQFF	TGTGCCAGCAGCCGACTAGCGGGGGTATATGAGCAGTTCTTC	TRBD2	14	many	TRBV28	TRBJ2-1
CATSDAIPGSMVDTQYF	TGTGCCACCAGCGATGCCATCCCCGGGAGTATGGTAGATACGCAGTATTTT	.	17	many	TRBV24-1	TRBJ2-3
CSARDVGLAGGMGGYEQYF	TGCAGTGCTAGAGACGTGGGACTAGCGGGAGGAATGGGAGGTTACGAGCAGTACTTC	TRBD2	19	many	TRBV20-1	TRBJ2-7
CSAPNNRGREANVLTF	TGCAGTGCTCCTAATAACAGGGGGCGGGAGGCCAACGTCCTGACTTTC	TRBD1	16	.	TRBV20-1	TRBJ2-6
CASSSTHLTDIRNRFPYEQYF	TGTGCCAGCAGTTCGACACACCTGACAGATATCAGAAATAGGTTCCCCTACGAGCAGTACTTC	.	21	.	TRBV28	TRBJ2-7
CASSSGQGRFTEAFF	TGTGCCAGCAGTTCAGGACAGGGGAGGTTCACTGAAGCTTTCTTT	TRBD1	15	many	TRBV27	TRBJ1-1
CASSANLAVGNYEQYF	TGTGCCAGCAGTGCCAATCTAGCGGTCGGAAACTACGAGCAGTACTTC	TRBD2	16	.	TRBV27	TRBJ2-7
CASSLTGGHYEQYF	TGTGCCAGCAGCCTAACAGGAGGCCACTACGAGCAGTACTTC	.	14	many	TRBV11-2	TRBJ2-7
CASSQVTDNYGYTF	TGCGCCAGCAGCCAAGTGACAGATAACTATGGCTACACCTTC	.	14	many	TRBV4-1	TRBJ1-2
CATSKTGTRQETQYF	TGTGCCACCAGCAAGACCGGGACTCGACAAGAGACCCAGTACTTC	.	15	many	TRBV15	TRBJ2-5
CASSSPDLRGETQYF	TGTGCCAGCTCTTCACCCGACCTCAGGGGGGAGACCCAGTACTTC	TRBD1	15	many	TRBV6-1	TRBJ2-5
CSAKRWRLYVNQPQHF	TGCAGTGCAAAAAGGTGGCGACTTTATGTAAATCAGCCCCAGCATTTT	.	16	many	TRBV20-1	TRBJ1-5
CATSREGTARLGYTF	TGTGCCACCAGCAGAGAGGGGACTGCGAGATTAGGCTACACCTTC	.	15	many	TRBV15	TRBJ1-2
CASSRTGFGNTIYF	TGTGCCAGCAGCCGGACAGGCTTTGGAAACACCATATATTTT	TRBD1	14	many	TRBV7-9	TRBJ1-3
CASALAGWATDTQYF	TGTGCCAGTGCCCTAGCGGGGTGGGCCACAGATACGCAGTATTTT	TRBD2	15	many	TRBV19	TRBJ2-3
CASILGGTYERYF	.	.	13	few	TRBV28	TRBJ2-7
CASSLVRSSGILYNEQFF	TGTGCCAGCAGCTTAGTCAGGTCTAGCGGGATACTCTACAATGAGCAGTTCTTC	TRBD2	18	.	TRBV11-2	TRBJ2-1
CASSLALVAGAHEQFF	TGTGCCAGCAGTTTAGCGCTGGTAGCGGGGGCGCATGAGCAGTTCTTC	TRBD2	16	many	TRBV12-3/TRBV12-4	TRBJ2-1
CATRLAGYVGELFF	TGTGCCACCAGACTAGCGGGATATGTCGGGGAGCTGTTTTTT	TRBD2	14	many	TRBV7-3	TRBJ2-2
CATSATEAFF	TGTGCCACCAGTGCCACTGAAGCTTTCTTT	.	10	many	TRBV24-1	TRBJ1-1
CASSPTTGTGNQPQHF	TGCGCCAGCAGCCCTACCACCGGGACGGGGAATCAGCCCCAGCATTTT	.	16	many	TRBV5-1	TRBJ1-5
CASSEIAVTGELFF	TGTGCCAGCAGTGAAATAGCGGTCACCGGGGAGCTGTTTTTC	.	14	.	TRBV6-1	TRBJ2-2
CASSPPGSGHEQYF	TGTGCCAGCAGTCCTCCGGGGTCGGGCCACGAGCAGTACTTC	.	14	many	TRBV28	TRBJ2-7
CSARDQRALKETQYF	TGCAGTGCTAGAGACCAACGAGCGTTGAAGGAGACCCAGTACTTC	.	15	.	TRBV20-1	TRBJ2-5
CASSEAQGLITNYGYTF	TGTGCCAGCAGTGAAGCACAGGGCCTCATCACTAACTATGGCTACACCTTC	.	17	few	TRBV6-1	TRBJ1-2
CASSWTVTFNTEAFF	TGTGCCAGCAGCTGGACAGTCACCTTCAACACTGAAGCTTTCTTT	.	15	.	TRBV6-2/TRBV6-3	TRBJ1-1
CASSRTETEDIQYF	TGTGCCAGCAGCCGGACAGAAACGGAGGACATTCAGTACTTC	.	14	many	TRBV7-8	TRBJ2-4
CASSPTRSYNEQFF	TGTGCCAGCAGCCCGACAAGATCCTACAATGAGCAGTTCTTC	.	14	many	TRBV28	TRBJ2-1
CASRSEVYNSPHHF	TGTGCCAGCCGATCGGAGGTTTATAATTCACCCCACCACTTT	.	14	.	TRBV12-3/TRBV12-4	TRBJ1-6
CACSFPGELFF	TGTGCCTGTAGTTTTCCCGGGGAGCTGTTTTTT	.	11	.	TRBV30	TRBJ2-2
CSAVRDYIYERYF	TGCAGTGCTGTACGGGACTACATCTACGAGCGGTACTTC	TRBD2	13	.	TRBV20-1	TRBJ2-7
CSALRTANTEAFF	TGCAGTGCCCTTCGGACAGCGAACACTGAAGCTTTCTTT	.	13	many	TRBV20-1	TRBJ1-1
CATSRSEGGEEKLFF	TGTGCCACCAGCAGATCTGAGGGGGGAGAGGAAAAACTGTTTTTT	.	15	.	TRBV15	TRBJ1-4
CASSQASSGGEKNEQFF	TGTGCCAGCAGCCAGGCCAGTAGTGGGGGTGAAAAAAATGAGCAGTTCTTC	.	17	few	TRBV3-1	TRBJ2-1
CATRGGQDQPQHF	TGTGCCACAAGGGGGGGGCAGGATCAGCCCCAGCATTTT	.	13	many	TRBV24-1	TRBJ1-5
CASSRDGDQGTDTQYF	TGTGCCAGCAGCCGAGACGGGGACCAGGGCACAGATACGCAGTATTTT	.	16	many	TRBV28	TRBJ2-3
CASRSLAASSYNEQFF	TGTGCCAGCAGATCCCTAGCGGCTAGCTCCTACAATGAGCAGTTCTTC	TRBD2	16	many	TRBV12-3/TRBV12-4	TRBJ2-1
CASSYSGGNPEAFF	TGTGCCAGCAGTTACTCAGGGGGGAACCCTGAAGCTTTCTTT	.	14	many	TRBV6-5	TRBJ1-1
CASIRQDFPGETQYF	TGCGCCAGCATCCGACAGGACTTCCCCGGGGAGACCCAGTACTTC	.	15	many	TRBV5-1	TRBJ2-5